This T cell receptor (beta chain) was sequenced during a study of shared clonotypes between healthy human individuals. The study's findings and limits: The sampled material consisted only of blood, and tissue repertoires are likely to differ.

Trimming removed 0 bases at V and 1 base at J, with 15 bases between. Germline CDR1 and CDR2: LGHNA and YSLEER. This CDR3 comprises 17 residues. This table comes from immunoSEQ multiplex PCR, and its TCRdb copy is limited to in-frame clones, with some not included. The table records about 2.3 million clones, 90% to 95% of them present only once. As concerns this clone: Its antigen is as yet unknown.

Sample: naive CD4+ T cells from PBMCs. The sample's subset: CD45RA+ positively selected. This receptor was obtained from a man aged 18 to 29 in good health. Some clones in this sample may be carry-over from other donors' samples. V and J are TRBV4-3 and TRBJ1-2; tentative D call: TRBD1 (6 bases). CDR3 DNA sequence: TGCGCCAGCAGCCAAGATTTGGAGGGACAAGTTAACTATGGCTACACCTTC. This gives the protein CASSQDLEGQVNYGYTF.